This T cell receptor (beta chain) was profiled in a study of blood T cell repertoires in COVID-19. Study as a whole: Collection of acute and convalescent COVID-19 samples took place in the United States, Italy and Spain.

Participants, roughly 18 to 89 years old, spanned approximately 26 US areas. Trimming pared 2 bases from V and 0 bases from J, leaving 11 bases between. This CDR3 comprises 17 residues. The germline V gene has CDR1 SEHNR and CDR2 FQNEAQ (reference sequence). Study processing details: Reference gene primer amplification yielded estimated nucleated cell counts. The protocol was immunoSEQ multiplex PCR, while the TCRdb copy is restricted to in-frame clones and leaves out a portion. Clone size and the V and J calls come from that table; the DNA yielded D and trimming. Of 200,000 to 250,000 clones in the sample, 85% were seen once.

The gene calls are TRBV7-9 and TRBJ1-6, with D tentatively TRBD1 (6 bases). The sequenced sample was PBMCs or T cells enriched from blood (not recorded which). The receptor was derived from a woman between 45 and 65 years old with acute COVID-19. As DNA, the CDR3 is TGTGCCAGCAGCTTACAGGGGCCGAGCTCCTATAATTCACCCCTCCACTTT. Translation gives CASSLQGPSSYNSPLHF. Using reference TRBV7-9 and TRBJ1-6 for the parts outside the CDR3, the full variable domain is DTGVSQNPRHKITKRGQNVTFRCDPISEHNRLYWYRQTLGQGPEFLTYFQNEAQLEKSRLLSDRFSAERPKGSFSTLEIQRTEQGDSAMYLCASSLQGPSSYNSPLHFGNGTRLTVT.